One and the same sample provided the 24 T cell receptor beta chains below, sequenced in a study of human T cells and chemical hapten exposure. TCRdb called the RACE reads again in MiXCR, with one record for every CDR3 protein. The sample consists of 300,000 to 450,000 distinct CDR3 sequences, 5% to 6.5% of them appearing once. Time point defined: pre-sensitization, week 0. Treatment in this sample: therapeutic diphenylcyclopropenone sensitization with weekly scalp DPC. The source material was whole blood, sampled in connection with sensitization to the hapten diphenylcyclopropenone (DPC). All receptors come from a woman in her 50s with alopecia areata. Some clones in this sample may be carry-over from other donors' samples.

This clonotype has only a few counts. This chain uses TRBV12-3 or TRBV12-4 with TRBJ1-5; no firm D call. There are 13 residues in the CDR3. V was trimmed by 8 bases and J by 0 bases, leaving 8 bases between them. For the CDR3, the DNA is TGTGCCAGCGGATTCAATAGCAATCAGCCCCAGCATTTT. This gives the protein CASGFNSNQPQHF.

This clonotype was detected ten times or more. The V gene is TRBV18, the J gene TRBJ1-2; TRBD1 matches at 7 bases. V was pared by 3 bases and J by 10 bases, with 8 bases of the junction left unmatched. This CDR3 has 13 residues. CDR1 and CDR2 (germline): KGHSH, LQKENI. The CDR3 region has the DNA TGTGCCAGCTCACCGACCGGGACAGAGCACTACACCTTC. Translation: CASSPTGTEHYTF.

V is TRBV20-1 and J is TRBJ2-3; D is unresolved. The CDR3 consists of 15 residues. The V gene lost 0 bases and the J gene lost 0 bases, with 10 bases spanning the gap. CDR1 is DFQATT and CDR2 is SNEGSKA in the germline V gene (reference sequence). CDR3 loop: CSARDLGQSTDTQYF. CDR3 nucleotide sequence: TGCAGTGCTAGAGATCTGGGCCAAAGCACAGATACGCAGTATTTT.

A few counts support this clonotype. The V and J genes are TRBV6-2 or TRBV6-3 and TRBJ2-7, with D maybe TRBD1 (5 bases). The CDR3 has 12 amino acids. V was pared by 5 bases and J by 7 bases, with 12 bases between. Germline-derived CDR1 and CDR2 are MNHEY and SVGEGT. This chain's CDR3 is CASSLDTGEQYF. The CDR3 DNA reads TGTGCCAGCAGTCTGGACACCGGAGAGCAGTACTTC.

A few counts support this clonotype. The chain joins TRBV12-3 or TRBV12-4 to TRBJ2-2; D ambiguous. CDR3 size: 13 residues. V was shortened by 3 bases and J by 5 bases, with 7 bases between the two germline ends. The CDR3 nucleotides are TGTGCCAGCAGTTTCCTATGGACCGGGGAGCTGTTTTTT. The encoded protein is CASSFLWTGELFF.

This clonotype was seen a handful of times. The V gene is TRBV5-5, the J gene TRBJ1-2; 8 bases map to TRBD1. Trimming removed 0 bases from V and 6 bases from J; junction bases left unmatched: 1. Germline V CDR1 and CDR2: SGHKS, YYEKEE (reference sequence). The length of the CDR3 is 13 residues. The CDR3 is CASSLVDRDGYTF. The CDR3 region has the DNA TGTGCCAGCAGCTTGGTGGACAGGGATGGCTACACCTTC.

This clonotype was detected only a few times. This chain joins TRBV4-1 and TRBJ2-7; D uncertain. Germline CDR1 MGHRA, CDR2 YSYEKL. V lost 0 bases and J 0 bases, leaving 9 bases between the germline ends. This CDR3 is built from 15 residues. The chain's CDR3 is CASSQDDHNSYEQYF. The DNA of the CDR3 is TGCGCCAGCAGCCAAGACGACCATAACTCCTACGAGCAGTACTTC.

This clonotype was seen many times. The chain uses TRBV3-1 and TRBJ2-2; 8 nucleotides match TRBD2. The germline CDR1 and CDR2 sequences are LGHDT and YNNKEL (reference sequence). This CDR3 region has 16 residues. With V trimmed by 3 bases and J by 6 bases, 9 bases remained unmatched. The CDR3 nucleotides read TGTGCCAGCAGCCAGAGGGGACTAGGCGAGGCCGGGGAGCTGTTTTTT. Protein: CASSQRGLGEAGELFF.

V gene TRBV5-1 combines with J gene TRBJ2-3, with D maybe TRBD2 (5 bases). The V end was cut by 6 bases, the J end by 0 bases, with 11 bases between. The CDR3 contains 14 residues. The V gene's germline CDR1 is SGHRS and CDR2 YFSETQ. The CDR3 here is CASKAGASTDTQYF. The CDR3 DNA is TGCGCCAGCAAGGCGGGTGCTAGCACAGATACGCAGTATTTT. The full variable domain, with the rest looked up from reference TRBV5-1 and TRBJ2-3, is KAGVTQTPRYLIKTRGQQVTLSCSPISGHRSVSWYQQTPGQGLQFLFEYFSETQRNKGNFPGRFSGRQFSNSRSEMNVSTLELGDSALYLCASKAGASTDTQYFGPGTRLTVL.

The V and J genes are TRBV12-3 or TRBV12-4 and TRBJ2-6; no reliable D call. CDR3 length: 15 residues. V shed 7 bases and J shed 4 bases, with 14 bases lying between them. CDR3 DNA sequence: TGTGCCAGCAACCCGCGTGGCTCAGGGGCCAACGTCCTGACTTTC. Its translation is CASNPRGSGANVLTF.

This clonotype was counted between two and nine times. The chain is built from TRBV29-1 and TRBJ2-5; 10 bases fit TRBD1. Germline V gene sequence: CDR1 SQVTM, CDR2 ANQGSEA. This CDR3 has 13 residues. The junction had 5 bases not matched to a gene; V was cut back by 4 bases and J by 6 bases. In DNA, the CDR3 is TGCAGCGTTGGAGCGGGACAGGGGCAGACCCAGTACTTC. Protein sequence: CSVGAGQGQTQYF.

The genes are TRBV30 and TRBJ2-1; D is undetermined. Germline V gene sequence: CDR1 GTSNPN, CDR2 SVGIG (reference sequence). The CDR3 runs 11 residues. V lost 1 base and J 7 bases, leaving 5 bases between the germline ends. This CDR3 is CAWSGRNEQFF. For the CDR3, the DNA is TGTGCCTGGAGTGGGCGGAATGAGCAGTTCTTC.

This clonotype was counted ten times or more. The chain uses TRBV7-9 and TRBJ2-3; TRBD1 or TRBD2 may be the D gene (6 bases each). The CDR3 has 16 amino acids. Germline V gene sequence: CDR1 SEHNR, CDR2 FQNEAQ (reference sequence). Trimming took off 5 bases at V and 2 bases at J, with 17 bases between the two ends. The chain's CDR3 is CASSQSGGGYTDTQYF. The DNA for the CDR3 is TGTGCCAGCAGCCAGTCAGGAGGGGGTTACACAGATACGCAGTATTTT.

This clonotype was recorded many times. The chain combines TRBV2 with TRBJ2-7, with a possible D match to TRBD2 (7 bases). Germline V gene data show CDR1 as SNHLY and CDR2 as FYNNEI. There are 13 residues in the CDR3. The V end was cut by 11 bases, the J end by 3 bases, with 17 bases between. CDR3 protein: CAGGAGPGYEQYF. Written as DNA, the CDR3 is TGTGCCGGGGGGGCAGGCCCCGGCTACGAGCAGTACTTC.

This clonotype was seen many times. V is TRBV14 and J is TRBJ2-1; TRBD2 matches at 7 bases. The CDR3 runs 16 residues. Looked up from germline, CDR1 is SGHDN and CDR2 is FVKESK. V was clipped by 4 bases and J by 6 bases; unmatched bases: 12. The CDR3 region has the DNA TGTGCCAGCAGCCTCCGGTTCGGGGGAGGGCCCAATGAGCAGTTCTTC. Protein sequence: CASSLRFGGGPNEQFF. Based on the CDR3 plus reference TRBV14 and TRBJ2-1, the full variable domain is EAGVTQFPSHSVIEKGQTVTLRCDPISGHDNLYWYRRVMGKEIKFLLHFVKESKQDESGMPNNRFLAERTGGTYSTLKVQPAELEDSGVYFCASSLRFGGGPNEQFFGPGTRLTVL.

This clonotype was observed many times. The chain carries TRBV29-1 and TRBJ1-1; 8 nucleotides line up with TRBD1. This CDR3 has 13 residues. Germline V gives CDR1 SQVTM, CDR2 ANQGSEA. With 6 bases clipped from V and 5 bases from J, the junction kept 8 bases outside the gene matches. The DNA for the CDR3 is TGCAGCGTCGACTTCAGGGGGCTAACTGAAGCTTTCTTT. Protein: CSVDFRGLTEAFF. The whole variable domain, filled in from reference TRBV29-1 and TRBJ1-1, reads SAVISQKPSRDICQRGTSLTIQCQVDSQVTMMFWYRQQPGQSLTLIATANQGSEATYESGFVIDKFPISRPNLTFSTLTVSNMSPEDSSIYLCSVDFRGLTEAFFGQGTRLTVV.

This clonotype came up many times. This rearrangement joins TRBV28 to TRBJ1-1; TRBD1 is a possible D gene (5 bases). Germline V lookup: CDR1 MDHEN, CDR2 SYDVKM. V was shortened by 1 base and J by 4 bases, with 10 bases between the two germline ends. The CDR3 is made up of 14 amino acids. CDR3 region: CASSLLGEGTEAFF. The DNA of the CDR3 is TGTGCCAGCAGTTTATTGGGGGAGGGCACTGAAGCTTTCTTT.

This clonotype was seen a handful of times. This chain connects TRBV6-5 to TRBJ2-5; D unclear. The V end lost 0 bases, the J end lost 5 bases, and 7 bases lay between the germline ends. This CDR3 spans 13 amino acids. The germline V gene has CDR1 MNHEY and CDR2 SVGAGI. The chain's CDR3 is CASSYSIGETQYF. The CDR3 DNA reads TGTGCCAGCAGTTACTCGATCGGGGAGACCCAGTACTTC.

This clonotype was counted a few times. This CDR3 reads CATSRASQQEAFF. Written as DNA, the CDR3 is TGTGCCACCAGCAGAGCGTCGCAGCAAGAAGCTTTCTTT. The V call is TRBV15, the J call TRBJ1-1, with D hard to call. The germline V gene has CDR1 LNHNV and CDR2 YYDKDF (reference sequence). This CDR3 region has 13 residues. V lost 1 base, J lost 8 bases, and 11 bases lay in between.

J is TRBJ1-5 and V is TRBV7-9, with TRBD1 matching 7 bases. The CDR3 is 16 residues long. Unmatched junction bases numbered 6, after V lost 4 bases and J lost 0 bases. CDR1 and CDR2 (germline): SEHNR, FQNEAQ (reference sequence). CDR3 bases: TGTGCCAGCAGCTCCGACAGGGAGATTAGCAATCAGCCCCAGCATTTT. Its translation is CASSSDREISNQPQHF.

The rearrangement links TRBV29-1 to TRBJ1-1; D not resolved. V lost 1 base and J 2 bases, leaving 11 bases between the germline ends. The germline gives CDR1 SQVTM, CDR2 ANQGSEA. CDR3 size: 14 residues. This CDR3 reads CSVEVTGFNTEAFF. The CDR3 DNA follows: TGCAGCGTTGAAGTTACCGGGTTTAACACTGAAGCTTTCTTT.

The chain has TRBV6-5 and TRBJ2-5; TRBD1 agrees at 8 bases. Germline CDR1 MNHEY, CDR2 SVGAGI. Losses at the gene ends were 6 bases for V and 4 bases for J; bases not matched to a gene: 10. The CDR3 length is 15 residues. The CDR3 sequence: CASSATGQGLETQYF. Written as DNA, the CDR3 is TGTGCCAGCAGCGCAACCGGACAGGGCCTAGAGACCCAGTACTTC.

This clonotype was seen only a few times. This rearrangement joins TRBV12-3 or TRBV12-4 to TRBJ2-5; 9 bases are a match to TRBD1. There are 15 residues in the CDR3. The junction had 10 bases not matched to a gene; V was cut back by 6 bases and J by 5 bases. Written as DNA, the CDR3 is TGTGCCAGCAGCCGACAGGGGACAGGGAAGGAGACCCAGTACTTC. Its protein is CASSRQGTGKETQYF.

This clonotype was counted many times. The genes are TRBV14 and TRBJ1-1; the D gene is possibly TRBD1 (5 bases). Per germline, CDR1 SGHDN and CDR2 FVKESK. V lost 3 bases and J 2 bases, leaving 13 bases between the germline ends. The CDR3 length is 15 residues. The CDR3 sequence: CASSHRRQLNTEAFF. The DNA for the CDR3 is TGTGCCAGCAGCCACCGAAGACAGCTCAACACTGAAGCTTTCTTT.